Below are 18 T cell receptor beta chains sequenced from a single sample in a study of cytomegalovirus exposure and HLA in healthy donors. PCR amplification relied on 60 Vbeta primers (plus 13 Jbeta primers). Clones were read by immunoSEQ multiplex PCR, and TCRdb kept only the in-frame ones, dropping some. Of 100,000 or so clones listed, roughly four fifths were seen once; the top ten hold 4.6%. The sequencing input was PBMCs. These receptors were obtained from a woman aged 40-49 years in good health and CMV-seropositive.

The gene calls are TRBV19 and TRBJ2-3; 9 nucleotides match TRBD1. The CDR3 consists of 15 residues. Germline values: CDR1 LNHDA, CDR2 SQIVND (reference sequence). Trimming cost V 8 bases and J 0 bases; bases outside gene matches: 6. The CDR3 DNA sequence: TGTGCCAGTCTACAGGGGGCCCTTAGCACAGATACGCAGTATTTT. Its translation is CASLQGALSTDTQYF.

This clone was seen a few times. The CDR3 region is CASSQGPRGGYTF. The CDR3 DNA is TGCGCCAGCAGCCAAGGCCCTAGGGGAGGCTACACCTTC. This chain joins TRBV4-3 and TRBJ1-2, with a weak D call TRBD1 (5 bases). Trimming removed 1 base from V and 8 bases from J, with 11 bases in between. The CDR3 runs 13 residues. CDR1 is LGHNA, CDR2 YSLEER, per germline.

In its sample, this clone is medium-sized. This sequence joins TRBV4-3 and TRBJ1-1; a possible D gene is TRBD1 (6 bases). Germline V gene sequence: CDR1 LGHNA, CDR2 YSLEER. Trimming shortened V by 3 bases and J by 10 bases, and 18 bases separated the two germline ends. The CDR3 loop spans 14 amino acids. CDR3 amino acids: CASSQGKTGFGAFF. For the CDR3, the DNA is TGCGCCAGCAGCCAGGGAAAAACAGGGTTTGGAGCTTTCTTT.

The genes are TRBV27 and TRBJ2-5, with 8 bases aligning to TRBD1. This CDR3 has 16 residues. Germline V gene data show CDR1 as MNHEY and CDR2 as SMNVEV (reference sequence). Losses at the gene ends were 5 bases for V and 1 base for J; bases not matched to a gene: 9. In DNA, the CDR3 is TGTGCCAGCAGTCTCCGGACAGGGCTTGGCCAAGAGACCCAGTACTTC. Translation gives CASSLRTGLGQETQYF.

The CDR3, as DNA: TGTGCCAGCTCACCACCGGCTAGCGGGGGAATCTCCTACAATGAGCAGTTCTTC. Translating gives CASSPPASGGISYNEQFF. The V gene is TRBV18, the J gene TRBJ2-1; 10 bases align to TRBD2. V gave up 0 bases and J gave up 0 bases; unmatched junction bases: 5. The CDR3 runs 18 residues. The germline V gene encodes CDR1 KGHSH and CDR2 LQKENI.

This clone turned up a few times. V is TRBV6-1 and J is TRBJ2-3, with 9 bases lining up with TRBD2. The CDR3 sequence is 15 residues long. The V and J ends lost 6 bases and 6 bases, in that order; junction bases with no gene match: 10. CDR1 is MNHNS and CDR2 is SASEGT in the germline V gene. The CDR3 here is CASSSSRTSADTQYF. CDR3 sequence (DNA): TGTGCCAGCAGCTCCTCTCGGACTAGCGCCGATACGCAGTATTTT.

This clone has just a few counts. The rearrangement joins TRBV6-5 to TRBJ2-6; D uncertain. V was clipped by 6 bases and J by 1 base, with 7 bases between them. The CDR3 consists of 14 residues. Germline CDR1 MNHEY, CDR2 SVGAGI. CDR3 sequence reads: CASSPISGANVLTF. For the CDR3, the DNA is TGTGCCAGCAGCCCCATTTCTGGGGCCAACGTCCTGACTTTC.

The chain links TRBV5-1 to TRBJ2-1; 10 bases are shared with TRBD2. The trim removed 3 bases at V and 5 bases at J, leaving 11 bases unmatched. Looked up from germline, CDR1 is SGHRS and CDR2 is YFSETQ. This CDR3 is 17 amino acids long. The CDR3 region is CASSSLHRTSGHNEQFF. The CDR3 DNA follows: TGCGCCAGCAGCTCGCTACACAGGACTAGCGGTCACAATGAGCAGTTCTTC. Combining the CDR3 with reference TRBV5-1 and TRBJ2-1 gives the whole variable domain KAGVTQTPRYLIKTRGQQVTLSCSPISGHRSVSWYQQTPGQGLQFLFEYFSETQRNKGNFPGRFSGRQFSNSRSEMNVSTLELGDSALYLCASSSLHRTSGHNEQFFGPGTRLTVL.

This rearrangement joins TRBV28 to TRBJ2-7; TRBD2 is a possible D gene (5 bases). The V end was cut by 6 bases, the J end by 0 bases, with 15 bases between. CDR1 and CDR2 from the germline V gene are MDHEN and SYDVKM. The CDR3 has 15 amino acids. CDR3: CASSYQEVLSYEQYF. The CDR3 DNA reads TGTGCCAGCAGCTACCAGGAGGTCCTCTCCTACGAGCAGTACTTC.

This clone came up a few times. The genes are TRBV5-1 and TRBJ2-6; D perhaps matches TRBD2 (5 bases). The CDR3 covers 15 residues. Germline V lookup: CDR1 SGHRS, CDR2 YFSETQ. V gave up 4 bases and J gave up 0 bases, with 8 bases separating them. CDR3 sequence reads: CASSAGLSGANVLTF. The CDR3 DNA sequence: TGCGCCAGCAGCGCAGGACTCTCTGGGGCCAACGTCCTGACTTTC.

J is TRBJ2-3 and V is TRBV29-1; 9 bases map to TRBD2. In germline, CDR1 is SQVTM, CDR2 ANQGSEA. The CDR3 length is 16 residues. V lost 2 bases, J lost 1 base, and 7 bases stayed unmatched. The DNA of the CDR3 is TGCAGCGTTGAAAAAGTAGCGGGAGCGCGCACAGATACGCAGTATTTT. Protein sequence: CSVEKVAGARTDTQYF.

The table lists this clone with many counts. The chain employs TRBV7-3 and TRBJ2-1; D might be TRBD1 (6 bases). This CDR3 is built from 15 residues. Germline loops: CDR1 SGHTA, CDR2 FQGTGA. V gave up 1 base and J gave up 2 bases, with 9 bases separating them. The CDR3 nucleotides are TGTGCCAGCAGCTTAAGGCAGGGGACCTACAATGAGCAGTTCTTC. The encoded protein is CASSLRQGTYNEQFF.

The J gene is TRBJ2-1, the V gene TRBV7-2; no firm D call. Trimming cost V 1 base and J 0 bases, with 10 bases left between them. This CDR3 contains 16 residues. Germline V gene lookup returns CDR1 SGHTA and CDR2 FQGNSA. The chain's CDR3 is CASSLGHSYSYNEQFF. The CDR3 DNA reads TGTGCCAGCAGCTTAGGACACTCCTACTCCTACAATGAGCAGTTCTTC.

The V gene is TRBV7-9, the J gene TRBJ2-1; TRBD1 might be the D (7 bases). The CDR3 runs 15 residues. Trimming took off 6 bases at V and 14 bases at J, with 26 bases between the two ends. From germline, CDR1 is SEHNR and CDR2 FQNEAQ (reference sequence). Here the CDR3 reads CASSPPEELPRGEFF. CDR3 bases: TGTGCCAGCAGTCCACCGGAGGAGCTCCCCAGGGGGGAGTTCTTC.

V usage is TRBV14 and J usage is TRBJ2-5, with TRBD1 matching over 9 bases. Germline CDR1 is SGHDN and CDR2 is FVKESK. There are 16 residues in the CDR3. V shed 4 bases, J shed 4 bases, and the junction held 10 bases outside the gene matches. The CDR3 spells CASSLLQGAVGETQYF. The DNA for the CDR3 is TGTGCCAGCAGCCTACTACAGGGGGCAGTAGGAGAGACCCAGTACTTC.

The rearrangement uses TRBV4-3 and TRBJ2-5; D call uncertain. With the DNA end fitting TRBJ2-7 better, the J assignment may be wrong. The germline CDR1 and CDR2 sequences are LGHNA and YSLEER. CDR3 length: 15 residues. CDR3 coding DNA: TGCGCCAGCAGCCAAGATGCCACCGACTCCTACGAGCAGTACTTC. The encoded protein is CASSQDATDSYEQYF.

This chain joins TRBV14 and TRBJ1-5; D not resolved. This CDR3 has 13 residues. Germline-derived CDR1 and CDR2 are SGHDN and FVKESK. V was shortened by 3 bases and J by 3 bases, with 6 bases between the two germline ends. The CDR3 DNA sequence: TGTGCCAGCAGCCAGCAGGCCAATCAGCCCCAGCATTTT. Translated: CASSQQANQPQHF.

The J gene is TRBJ2-2, the V gene TRBV5-4, with 8 bases fitting TRBD2. CDR3 size: 15 residues. V trimming: 6 bases; J trimming: 3 bases; junction bases outside the gene matches: 7. Germline V gene sequence: CDR1 SGHNT, CDR2 YYREEE (reference sequence). CDR3 protein: CASMPAAGDTGELFF. In nucleotides, the CDR3 is TGTGCCAGCATGCCCGCAGCGGGAGACACCGGGGAGCTGTTTTTT.